This TCR beta chain was sequenced in a study of cytomegalovirus exposure and HLA in healthy donors. On the study more broadly: Unique TCR beta sequences numbering approximately 120 million came from 150 million to 200 million T cells in an earlier analysis. Findings and limits, study-wide: Whilst most TCR sequences proved rare, a subset of public TCRs occurred across many donors. A missense variant in DCLRE1C was later tied to TCR beta V- and J-gene trimming. For most subjects, TCR beta sequences were reported to predict HLA-A and HLA-B alleles with accuracy.

The PCR ran on 60 Vbeta and 13 Jbeta primers. Some clones are missing from TCRdb's copy, which holds only in-frame ones; the method was immunoSEQ multiplex PCR. This sample has around 100,000 clones, with 75% to 85% found just once. Of note for this clone: What it binds is not known.

The sequencing input was PBMCs. The origin of this receptor is a woman in her late teens or twenties in good health and CMV-seronegative.

CDR3: CASSQGGQGGTGELFF. In DNA form, the CDR3 reads TGCGCCAGCAGCCAAGGGGGACAGGGTGGAACCGGGGAGCTGTTTTTT. The genes are TRBV4-1 and TRBJ2-2, with 9 bases lining up with TRBD1. The CDR3 extends over 16 amino acids. Germline V gene lookup returns CDR1 MGHRA and CDR2 YSYEKL. V gave up 1 base and J gave up 5 bases; unmatched junction bases: 5.